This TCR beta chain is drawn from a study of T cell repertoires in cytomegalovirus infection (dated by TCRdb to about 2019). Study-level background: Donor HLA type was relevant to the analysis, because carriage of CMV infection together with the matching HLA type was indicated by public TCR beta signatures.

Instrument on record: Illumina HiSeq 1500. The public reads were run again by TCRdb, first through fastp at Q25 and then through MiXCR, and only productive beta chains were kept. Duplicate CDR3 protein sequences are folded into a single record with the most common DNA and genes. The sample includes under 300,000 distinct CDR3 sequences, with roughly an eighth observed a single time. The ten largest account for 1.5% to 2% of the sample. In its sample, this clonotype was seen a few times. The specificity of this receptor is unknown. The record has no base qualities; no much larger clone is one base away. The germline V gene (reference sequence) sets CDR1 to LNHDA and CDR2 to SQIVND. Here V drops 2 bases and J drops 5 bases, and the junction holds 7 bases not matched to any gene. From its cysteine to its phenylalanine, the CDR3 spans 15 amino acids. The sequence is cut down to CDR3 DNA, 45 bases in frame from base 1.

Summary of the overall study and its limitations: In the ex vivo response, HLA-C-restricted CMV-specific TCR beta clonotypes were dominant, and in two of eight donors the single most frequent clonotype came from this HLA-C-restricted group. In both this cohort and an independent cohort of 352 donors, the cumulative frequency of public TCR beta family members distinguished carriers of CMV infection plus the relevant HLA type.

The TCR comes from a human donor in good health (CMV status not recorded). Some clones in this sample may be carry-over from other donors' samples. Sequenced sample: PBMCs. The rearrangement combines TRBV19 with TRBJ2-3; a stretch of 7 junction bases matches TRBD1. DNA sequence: TGTGCCAGTAGTATATCGACAGGGCGGAGAGATACGCAGTATTTT. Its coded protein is CASSISTGRRDTQYF.